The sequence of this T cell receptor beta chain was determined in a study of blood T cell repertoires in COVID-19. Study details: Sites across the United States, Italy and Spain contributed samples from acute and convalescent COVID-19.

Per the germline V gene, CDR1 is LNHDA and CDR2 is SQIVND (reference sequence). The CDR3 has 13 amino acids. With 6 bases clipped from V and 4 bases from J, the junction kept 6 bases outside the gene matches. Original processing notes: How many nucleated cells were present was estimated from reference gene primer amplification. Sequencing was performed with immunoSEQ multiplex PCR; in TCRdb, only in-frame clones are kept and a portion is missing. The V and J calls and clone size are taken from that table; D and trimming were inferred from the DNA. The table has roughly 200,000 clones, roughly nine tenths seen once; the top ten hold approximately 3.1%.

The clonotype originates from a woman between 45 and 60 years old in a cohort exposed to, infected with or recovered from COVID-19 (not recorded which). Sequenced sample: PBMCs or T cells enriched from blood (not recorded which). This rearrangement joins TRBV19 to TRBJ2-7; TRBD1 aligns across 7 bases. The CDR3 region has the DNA TGTGCCAGTAGGCGGACAGGAAATTACGAGCAGTACTTC. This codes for CASRRTGNYEQYF.